Below are 32 T cell receptor beta chains sequenced from a single sample in a study of blood T cells in healthy people across ages. Using a J-beta primer mix together with a sample-barcoded 5' primer, a second PCR was run for roughly 6 to 11 cycles. TCRdb analysed the 5' RACE reads with MiXCR anew, one entry per CDR3 protein. In the table there are roughly 700,000 distinct CDR3 sequences, roughly 50% of which are singletons. The sequencing input was blood. Source of these receptors: a woman aged 55-69 years in good health.

The chain links TRBV18 to TRBJ2-1; no clear D gene. Per the germline V gene, CDR1 is KGHSH and CDR2 is LQKENI. The V end lost 0 bases, the J end lost 6 bases, and 6 bases lay between the germline ends. This CDR3 region has 13 residues. The chain's CDR3 is CASSPPTLNEQFF. The CDR3 region has the DNA TGTGCCAGCTCACCACCGACCCTCAATGAGCAGTTCTTC.

This clonotype was detected only a few times. V gene TRBV2 combines with J gene TRBJ2-5, with 11 bases identical to TRBD1. The ends lost 6 bases at V and 11 bases at J; junction bases unmatched: 11. CDR3 length: 14 residues. Germline V gene lookup returns CDR1 SNHLY and CDR2 FYNNEI. For the CDR3, the DNA is TGTGCCAGCAGCGGGACAGGGGGTCGGGAAGAGCAGTACTTC. As protein: CASSGTGGREEQYF.

As regards this clonotype: One end of the junction is discordant with germline, which a read error may explain. CDR3 in amino acids: CAGSPGTGPSYEQYF. DNA of the CDR3: TGTGCCGGCAGCCCCGGGACAGGCCCTTCCTACGAGCAGTACTTC. V is TRBV7-2 and J is TRBJ2-7; TRBD1 aligns across 8 bases. In germline, CDR1 is SGHTA, CDR2 FQGNSA. The CDR3 contains 15 residues.

The J gene is TRBJ2-1, the V gene TRBV25-1; TRBD1 matches at 9 bases. Germline values: CDR1 MGHDK, CDR2 SYGVNS. Trimming at V came to 4 bases and at J to 10 bases, leaving 11 bases not matched to a gene. This CDR3 is built from 15 residues. This chain's CDR3 is CASSGDRAYFYEQFF. The CDR3 DNA follows: TGTGCCAGCAGTGGGGACAGGGCGTATTTTTACGAGCAGTTCTTC.

The gene calls are TRBV15 and TRBJ2-1; 7 bases align to TRBD2. After removal of 8 bases from V and 0 bases from J, the junction contained 7 bases not matched to a gene. The CDR3 is 15 residues long. Germline assignment: CDR1 LNHNV and CDR2 YYDKDF (reference sequence). The CDR3 DNA reads TGTGCCACCGGGACTATGGCGAGCTCCTACAATGAGCAGTTCTTC. Encoded protein: CATGTMASSYNEQFF.

In its sample, this clonotype was seen a few times. This chain joins TRBV25-1 and TRBJ2-5; TRBD2 might be the D (5 bases). This CDR3 region has 13 residues. Germline CDR1 MGHDK, CDR2 SYGVNS. V lost 7 bases to trimming and J lost 5 bases, with 14 bases between them. The CDR3 sequence: CASTLPGWETQYF. The CDR3 coding sequence is TGTGCCAGCACCCTACCGGGGTGGGAGACCCAGTACTTC.

V and J are TRBV4-2 and TRBJ2-3; TRBD1 matches at 8 bases. The germline V gene encodes CDR1 LGHNA and CDR2 YNFKEQ. The CDR3 is 17 residues long. The ends lost 5 bases at V and 0 bases at J; junction bases unmatched: 10. This CDR3 reads CASSSTPTGASTDTQYF. As DNA, the CDR3 is TGTGCCAGCAGCTCCACGCCGACAGGGGCTAGCACAGATACGCAGTATTTT.

V usage is TRBV12-5 and J usage is TRBJ2-7; 10 bases line up with TRBD1. The DNA end favors TRBJ2-5, so the J call may be wrong. Germline assignment: CDR1 LGHNT and CDR2 FRNRAP. This CDR3 comprises 13 residues. CDR3 bases: TGTGCTAGTGGAGGACAGGGGGGGCAGACCCAGTACTTC. Its translation: CASGGQGGQTQYF.

V and J are TRBV28 and TRBJ2-1; 12 bases line up with TRBD2. This CDR3 is built from 15 residues. Germline values: CDR1 MDHEN, CDR2 SYDVKM. Unmatched junction bases numbered 5, after V lost 6 bases and J lost 5 bases. CDR3 DNA: TGTGCCAGCAGACCTAGCGGGAGGGCCAACAATGAGCAGTTCTTC. Translated, it gives CASRPSGRANNEQFF.

This clonotype was recorded at least ten times. This chain joins TRBV20-1 and TRBJ2-7; TRBD2 might be the D (6 bases). Germline CDR1 is DFQATT and CDR2 is SNEGSKA (reference sequence). Trimming took 0 bases from V and 3 from J, leaving 9 bases between them. CDR3 length equals 13 residues. This chain's CDR3 is CSARERDLYEQYF. In DNA form, the CDR3 reads TGCAGTGCTAGAGAGCGGGACCTCTACGAGCAGTACTTC.

The rearrangement links TRBV6-5 to TRBJ1-2, with D unclear. The CDR3 is 13 residues long. The V gene lost 3 bases and the J gene lost 3 bases, with 8 bases spanning the gap. Germline CDR1 and CDR2: MNHEY and SVGAGI. In DNA, the CDR3 is TGTGCCAGCAGTTATGCATGGGACTATGGCTACACCTTC. As protein: CASSYAWDYGYTF.

V and J are TRBV5-1 and TRBJ2-3; 7 bases match TRBD2. The CDR3 covers 14 residues. The germline CDR1 and CDR2 sequences are SGHRS and YFSETQ. Trimming cost V 3 bases and J 2 bases; bases outside gene matches: 3. The CDR3 spells CASSSGRDTDTQYF. For the CDR3, the DNA is TGCGCCAGCAGCTCAGGGAGGGACACAGATACGCAGTATTTT.

The gene calls are TRBV27 and TRBJ2-2, with 10 nucleotides matching TRBD2. The CDR3 loop spans 16 amino acids. V was pared by 5 bases and J by 2 bases, with 5 bases of the junction left unmatched. CDR1 MNHEY and CDR2 SMNVEV come from the germline V gene (reference sequence). CDR3 sequence: CASSARLAGNTGELFF. The CDR3 DNA sequence: TGTGCCAGCAGTGCACGACTAGCGGGCAACACCGGGGAGCTGTTTTTT.

This clonotype has more than one count but fewer than ten. The gene calls are TRBV7-2 and TRBJ2-6; TRBD2 might be the D (7 bases). Trimming pared 5 bases from V and 2 bases from J, leaving 13 bases between. Germline CDR1 and CDR2: SGHTA and FQGNSA. The CDR3 runs to 16 residues. The CDR3 here is CASSLGGAPGANVLTF. Here the CDR3 DNA reads TGTGCCAGCAGCCTAGGGGGGGCTCCTGGGGCCAACGTCCTGACTTTC.

This chain uses TRBV20-1 with TRBJ2-7; no clear D gene. CDR1 and CDR2 (germline): DFQATT, SNEGSKA (reference sequence). Trimming cost V 3 bases and J 11 bases, with 11 bases left between them. The CDR3 spans 10 residues. CDR3 coding DNA: TGCAGTGCTAGCCGCCTAATTGAGTACTTC. Its protein product is CSASRLIEYF.

This clonotype was recorded a few times. The V gene is TRBV3-1, the J gene TRBJ2-1, with 8 bases matching TRBD1. The V segment lost 9 bases and the J segment 6 bases; nucleotides outside the gene matches: 7. Germline CDR1 LGHDT, CDR2 YNNKEL (reference sequence). This CDR3 has 13 residues. The CDR3 coding sequence is TGTGCCAGTACAACAGGGGGTCGCAATGAGCAGTTCTTC. It codes for CASTTGGRNEQFF.

The chain has TRBV20-1 and TRBJ2-7; the match to TRBD1 covers 8 bases. CDR1 and CDR2 (germline): DFQATT, SNEGSKA (reference sequence). Losses at the gene ends were 2 bases for V and 0 bases for J; bases not matched to a gene: 6. This CDR3 region has 15 residues. The CDR3 spells CSARSGQESSYEQYF. The CDR3 DNA is TGCAGTGCTAGATCGGGACAGGAGAGCTCCTACGAGCAGTACTTC.

This clonotype was observed a few times. This sequence joins TRBV4-3 and TRBJ2-4; D uncertain. CDR3 length: 13 residues. Trimming pared 0 bases from V and 15 bases from J, leaving 15 bases between. In germline, CDR1 is LGHNA, CDR2 YSLEER. CDR3 sequence (DNA): TGCGCCAGCAGCCAAGAATTGGCATCTCCGGGGTACTTC. Amino acid sequence: CASSQELASPGYF.

This clonotype was counted between two and nine times. The chain recombines TRBV5-1 with TRBJ1-2; 9 bases are shared with TRBD1. The germline CDR1 and CDR2 sequences are SGHRS and YFSETQ. V lost 4 bases, J lost 12 bases, and 10 bases stayed unmatched. The CDR3 contains 13 residues. The CDR3 loop reads CASSITGTGLNTF. CDR3 in DNA: TGCGCCAGCAGCATTACCGGGACAGGGTTGAACACCTTC. The whole variable domain, filled in from reference TRBV5-1 and TRBJ1-2, reads KAGVTQTPRYLIKTRGQQVTLSCSPISGHRSVSWYQQTPGQGLQFLFEYFSETQRNKGNFPGRFSGRQFSNSRSEMNVSTLELGDSALYLCASSITGTGLNTFGSGTRLTVV.

V gene TRBV20-1 combines with J gene TRBJ2-7, with 8 nucleotides matching TRBD1. CDR3 length: 13 residues. CDR1 is DFQATT, CDR2 SNEGSKA, per germline (reference sequence). J gave up 7 bases and V 3 bases, and 8 bases lay outside the gene matches. The CDR3 loop is CSASQGAPAEQYF. DNA for the CDR3: TGCAGTGCTAGCCAGGGGGCACCAGCAGAGCAGTACTTC.

Regarding this clonotype: Relative to the germline gene, one junction end is altered; a read error may explain this. The V gene is TRBV27, the J gene TRBJ2-1; 8 nucleotides match TRBD2. The CDR3 is 14 residues long. Germline V gene data show CDR1 as MNHEY and CDR2 as SMNVEV (reference sequence). The CDR3 spells CASSSPTSDNERFF. CDR3 DNA: TGTGCCAGCAGTTCTCCGACTAGCGACAATGAGCGGTTCTTC.

This clonotype occurred a few times. The CDR3 DNA reads as TGTGCCAGCAGCAGGGGACAGGGCGTTGGACCCCTCCACTTT. Its translation: CASSRGQGVGPLHF. This chain uses TRBV5-5 with TRBJ1-6; 9 nucleotides align to TRBD1. Trimming removed 4 bases from V and 12 bases from J; junction bases left unmatched: 8. Looked up from germline, CDR1 is SGHKS and CDR2 is YYEKEE (reference sequence). The CDR3 totals 14 residues.

The J gene is TRBJ2-1, the V gene TRBV15, with D possibly matching TRBD2 (5 bases). The CDR3 runs 14 residues. Trimming left V 2 bases short and J 8 bases short, with 13 bases between. Germline V gene data show CDR1 as LNHNV and CDR2 as YYDKDF (reference sequence). The CDR3 coding sequence is TGTGCCACCAGCAGAACACCGGCGGGTTATGAGCAGTTCTTC. Protein: CATSRTPAGYEQFF.

As for this clonotype: Since a much larger clone is just one base distant, this may be a read error. The chain carries TRBV27 and TRBJ2-7; maybe TRBD2 (6 bases). Germline V gene lookup returns CDR1 MNHEY and CDR2 SMNVEV (reference sequence). This CDR3 spans 16 amino acids. The V end was cut by 6 bases, the J end by 7 bases, with 25 bases between. The CDR3 DNA sequence: TGTGCCAGCAGATCGTCATCGGGACTTATTTACAATGAGCAGTACTTC. Its protein product is CASRSSSGLIYNEQYF.

As concerns this clonotype: A read error may explain this, as a much larger clone is one base away. The chain combines TRBV13 with TRBJ1-2; D remains unclear. The CDR3 length is 11 residues. Trimming left V 5 bases short and J 8 bases short, with 9 bases between. Germline CDR1 reads PRHDT; CDR2 reads FYEKMQ (reference sequence). CDR3 region: CASSPPLGYTF. The DNA for the CDR3 is TGTGCCAGCAGCCCCCCGCTAGGCTACACCTTC.

V usage is TRBV27 and J usage is TRBJ2-7, with TRBD1 matching 7 bases. The length of the CDR3 is 14 residues. After removal of 3 bases from V and 6 bases from J, the junction contained 8 bases not matched to a gene. Per the germline V gene, CDR1 is MNHEY and CDR2 is SMNVEV (reference sequence). CDR3 bases: TGTGCCAGCAGTTTGCTCCCCAGGGGGTCCGAGCAGTACTTC. It codes for CASSLLPRGSEQYF.

The chain joins TRBV20-1 to TRBJ2-3, with a possible D match to TRBD2 (6 bases). V lost 0 bases to trimming and J lost 2 bases, with 9 bases between them. Germline-derived CDR1 and CDR2 are DFQATT and SNEGSKA (reference sequence). This CDR3 comprises 14 residues. CDR3 nucleotide sequence: TGCAGTGCTAGAGAGGGACTCATCACAGATACGCAGTATTTT. It yields the protein CSAREGLITDTQYF.

This rearrangement joins TRBV27 to TRBJ1-1; 7 positions agree with TRBD1. The CDR3 spans 16 residues. Germline CDR1 is MNHEY and CDR2 is SMNVEV (reference sequence). V lost 5 bases to trimming and J lost 6 bases; unmatched junction nucleotides: 15. For the CDR3, the DNA is TGTGCCAGCAGTGGACAGGTCCATGGAGGGGACCCTGAAGCTTTCTTT. Its translation: CASSGQVHGGDPEAFF.

The V and J genes are TRBV4-3 and TRBJ1-5, with D tentatively TRBD1 (5 bases). Trimming left V 0 bases short and J 9 bases short, with 15 bases between. Looked up from germline, CDR1 is LGHNA and CDR2 is YSLEER. CDR3 length equals 15 residues. The CDR3 loop reads CASSQDPQVGRPQHF. CDR3 sequence (DNA): TGCGCCAGCAGCCAAGATCCACAAGTGGGGCGGCCCCAGCATTTT.

This chain uses TRBV7-3 with TRBJ1-2, with TRBD1 matching over 9 bases. CDR1 and CDR2 from the germline V gene are SGHTA and FQGTGA. The CDR3 has 17 residues. V shed 5 bases and J 3 bases; nucleotides not matched to a gene: 13. CDR3 residues: CASSQDKRTGEYYGYTF. The CDR3 bases are TGTGCCAGCAGCCAAGATAAACGGACAGGGGAGTACTATGGCTACACCTTC.

The J gene is TRBJ1-2, the V gene TRBV5-1; TRBD1 aligns across 12 bases. Trimming at V came to 3 bases and at J to 8 bases, leaving 8 bases not matched to a gene. The CDR3 totals 15 residues. Per the germline V gene, CDR1 is SGHRS and CDR2 is YFSETQ. DNA for the CDR3: TGCGCCAGCAGCTCGGGGGGACAGGGGGCGGAAGGCTACACCTTC. It codes for CASSSGGQGAEGYTF.

The gene calls are TRBV10-3 and TRBJ2-7; D uncertain. V lost 4 bases, J lost 2 bases, and 9 bases lay in between. The CDR3 is 13 amino acids. Germline V lookup: CDR1 ENHRY, CDR2 SYGVKD. The CDR3 nucleotides are TGTGCCATCAGTGGGACCGAGACCTACGAGCAGTACTTC. Its translation: CAISGTETYEQYF.